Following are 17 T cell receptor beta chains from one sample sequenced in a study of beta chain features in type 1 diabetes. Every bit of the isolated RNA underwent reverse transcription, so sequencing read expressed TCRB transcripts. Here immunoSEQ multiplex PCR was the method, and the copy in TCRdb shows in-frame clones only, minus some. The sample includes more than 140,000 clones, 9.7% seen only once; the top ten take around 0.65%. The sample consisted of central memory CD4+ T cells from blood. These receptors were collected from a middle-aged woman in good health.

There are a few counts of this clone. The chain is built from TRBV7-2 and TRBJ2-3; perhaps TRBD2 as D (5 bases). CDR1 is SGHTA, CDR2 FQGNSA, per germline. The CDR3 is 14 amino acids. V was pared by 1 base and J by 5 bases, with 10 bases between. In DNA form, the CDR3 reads TGTGCCAGCAGCTTAGGGATAGGACTAGATACGCAGTATTTT. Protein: CASSLGIGLDTQYF. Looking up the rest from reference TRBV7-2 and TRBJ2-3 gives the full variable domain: GAGVSQSPSNKVTEKGKDVELRCDPISGHTALYWYRQSLGQGLEFLIYFQGNSAPDKSGLPSDRFSAERTGGSVSTLTIQRTQQEDSAVYLCASSLGIGLDTQYFGPGTRLTVL.

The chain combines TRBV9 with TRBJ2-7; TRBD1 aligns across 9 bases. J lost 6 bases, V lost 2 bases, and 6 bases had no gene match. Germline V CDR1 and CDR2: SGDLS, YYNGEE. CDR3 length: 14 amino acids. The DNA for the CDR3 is TGTGCCAGCAGCGTCCGGGACAGGGACTCCGAGCAGTACTTC. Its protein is CASSVRDRDSEQYF. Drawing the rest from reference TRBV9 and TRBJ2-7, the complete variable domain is DSGVTQTPKHLITATGQRVTLRCSPRSGDLSVYWYQQSLDQGLQFLIQYYNGEERAKGNILERFSAQQFPDLHSELNLSSLELGDSALYFCASSVRDRDSEQYFGPGTRLTVT.

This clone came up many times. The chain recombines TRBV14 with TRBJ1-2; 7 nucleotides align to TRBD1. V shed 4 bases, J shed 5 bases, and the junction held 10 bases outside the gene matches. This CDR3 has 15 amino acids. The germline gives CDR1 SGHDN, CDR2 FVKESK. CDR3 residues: CASSPRQGGYYGYTF. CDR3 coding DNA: TGTGCCAGCAGCCCTCGACAAGGGGGCTATTATGGCTACACCTTC.

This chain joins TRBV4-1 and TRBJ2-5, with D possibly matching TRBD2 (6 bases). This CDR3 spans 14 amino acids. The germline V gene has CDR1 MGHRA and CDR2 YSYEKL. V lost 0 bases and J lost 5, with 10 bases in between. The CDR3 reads CASSQDSGRETQYF. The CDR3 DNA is TGCGCCAGCAGCCAAGATTCAGGGAGGGAGACCCAGTACTTC.

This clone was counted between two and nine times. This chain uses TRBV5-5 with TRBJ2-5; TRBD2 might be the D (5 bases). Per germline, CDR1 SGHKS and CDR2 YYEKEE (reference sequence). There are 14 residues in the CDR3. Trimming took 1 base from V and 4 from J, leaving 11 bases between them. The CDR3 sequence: CASSLYGAGETQYF. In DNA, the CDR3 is TGTGCCAGCAGCTTGTATGGTGCGGGAGAGACCCAGTACTTC.

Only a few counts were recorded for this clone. The CDR3 sequence: CASTGVLGYTF. CDR3 bases: TGTGCCAGCACGGGGGTGTTAGGCTACACCTTC. The rearrangement joins TRBV6-1 to TRBJ1-2; tentative D call: TRBD1 (5 bases). The CDR3 totals 11 residues. V was cut by 7 bases and J by 8 bases, with 11 bases left in between. Germline V gene sequence: CDR1 MNHNS, CDR2 SASEGT.

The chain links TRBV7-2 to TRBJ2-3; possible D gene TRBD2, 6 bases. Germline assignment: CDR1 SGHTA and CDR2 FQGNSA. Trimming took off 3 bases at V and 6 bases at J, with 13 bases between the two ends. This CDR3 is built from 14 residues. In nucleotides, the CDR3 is TGTGCCAGCAGCTTTTCTAGTGGGGGGGATACGCAGTATTTT. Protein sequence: CASSFSSGGDTQYF.

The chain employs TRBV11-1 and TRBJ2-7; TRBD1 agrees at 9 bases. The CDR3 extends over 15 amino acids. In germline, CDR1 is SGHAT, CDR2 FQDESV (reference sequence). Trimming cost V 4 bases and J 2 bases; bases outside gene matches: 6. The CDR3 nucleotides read TGTGCCAGCAGCTCCTACAGGGGGCAAGCCTACGAGCAGTACTTC. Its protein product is CASSSYRGQAYEQYF.

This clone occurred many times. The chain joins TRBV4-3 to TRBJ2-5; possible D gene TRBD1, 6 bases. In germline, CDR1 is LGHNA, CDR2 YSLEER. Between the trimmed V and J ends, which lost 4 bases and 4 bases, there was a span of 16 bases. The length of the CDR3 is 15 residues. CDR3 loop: CASSLGTSELETQYF. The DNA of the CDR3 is TGCGCCAGCAGCCTTGGGACATCGGAATTAGAGACCCAGTACTTC.

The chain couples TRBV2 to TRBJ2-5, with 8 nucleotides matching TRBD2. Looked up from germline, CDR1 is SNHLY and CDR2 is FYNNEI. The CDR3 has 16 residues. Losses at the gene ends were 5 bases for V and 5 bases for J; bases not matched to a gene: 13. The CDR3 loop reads CASSQPSGGARETQYF. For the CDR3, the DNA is TGTGCCAGCAGTCAACCCTCCGGGGGGGCTCGCGAGACCCAGTACTTC.

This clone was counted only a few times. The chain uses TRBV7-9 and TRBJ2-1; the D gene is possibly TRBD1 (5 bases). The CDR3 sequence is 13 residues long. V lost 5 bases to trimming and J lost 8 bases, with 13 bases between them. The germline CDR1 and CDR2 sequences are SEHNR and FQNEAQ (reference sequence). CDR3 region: CASSVRAVDEQFF. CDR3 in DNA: TGTGCCAGCAGCGTCAGGGCCGTCGATGAGCAGTTCTTC.

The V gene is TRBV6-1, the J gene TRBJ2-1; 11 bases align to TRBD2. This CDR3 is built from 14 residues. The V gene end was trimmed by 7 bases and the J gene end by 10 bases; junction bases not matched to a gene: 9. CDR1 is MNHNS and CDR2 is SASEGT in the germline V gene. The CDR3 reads CASTTGTSGEEQFF. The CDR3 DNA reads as TGTGCCAGCACCACAGGGACTAGCGGAGAGGAGCAGTTCTTC.

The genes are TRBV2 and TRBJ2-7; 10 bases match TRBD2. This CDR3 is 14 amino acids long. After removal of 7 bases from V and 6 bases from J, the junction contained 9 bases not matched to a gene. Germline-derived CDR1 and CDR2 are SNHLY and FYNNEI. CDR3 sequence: CASIRPGLATEQYF. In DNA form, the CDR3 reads TGTGCCAGCATCCGCCCGGGACTAGCGACCGAGCAGTACTTC. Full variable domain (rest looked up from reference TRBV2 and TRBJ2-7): EPEVTQTPSHQVTQMGQEVILRCVPISNHLYFYWYRQILGQKVEFLVSFYNNEISEKSEIFDDQFSVERPDGSNFTLKIRSTKLEDSAMYFCASIRPGLATEQYFGPGTRLTVT.

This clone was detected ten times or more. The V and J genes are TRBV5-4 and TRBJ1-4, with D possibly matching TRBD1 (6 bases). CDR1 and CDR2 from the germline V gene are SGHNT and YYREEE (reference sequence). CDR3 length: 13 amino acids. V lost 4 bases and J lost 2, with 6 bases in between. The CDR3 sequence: CASSQGTNEKLFF. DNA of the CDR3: TGTGCCAGCAGCCAGGGGACTAATGAAAAACTGTTTTTT. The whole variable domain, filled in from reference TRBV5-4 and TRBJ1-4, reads ETGVTQSPTHLIKTRGQQVTLRCSSQSGHNTVSWYQQALGQGPQFIFQYYREEENGRGNFPPRFSGLQFPNYSSELNVNALELDDSALYLCASSQGTNEKLFFGSGTQLSVL.

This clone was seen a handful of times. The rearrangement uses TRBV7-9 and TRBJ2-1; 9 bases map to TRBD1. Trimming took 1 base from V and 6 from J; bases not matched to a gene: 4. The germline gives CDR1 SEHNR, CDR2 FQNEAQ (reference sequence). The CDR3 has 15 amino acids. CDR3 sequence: CASSLGTGVGNEQFF. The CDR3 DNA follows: TGTGCCAGCAGCTTAGGGACAGGGGTAGGCAATGAGCAGTTCTTC.

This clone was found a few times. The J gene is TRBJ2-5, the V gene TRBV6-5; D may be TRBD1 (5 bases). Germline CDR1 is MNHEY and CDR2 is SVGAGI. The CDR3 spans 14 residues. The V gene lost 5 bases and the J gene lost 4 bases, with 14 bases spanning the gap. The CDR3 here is CASSPRIRGETQYF. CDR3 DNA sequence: TGTGCCAGCAGTCCTAGAATAAGGGGAGAGACCCAGTACTTC.

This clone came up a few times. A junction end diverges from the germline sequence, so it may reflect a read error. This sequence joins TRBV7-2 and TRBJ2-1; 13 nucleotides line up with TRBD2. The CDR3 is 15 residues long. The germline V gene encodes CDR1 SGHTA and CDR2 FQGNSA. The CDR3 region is CASSHTSGGANEQFF. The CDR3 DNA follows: TGCGCCAGCAGCCACACTAGCGGGGGGGCCAATGAGCAGTTCTTC.